The next 25 T cell receptor beta chains were all read from a single sample in a study of shared T cell receptors in the human thymus. The data were produced by immunoSEQ multiplex PCR, yet TCRdb's version contains in-frame clones alone and is incomplete. The sample has some 640,000 clones, around 87% seen once. The sample was also linked to a second study, of human thymus T cells.

The sample consisted of thymocytes. The source is a boy in the first two years of life with a congenital heart defect.

The V and J genes are TRBV5-3 and TRBJ2-7, with TRBD2 matching 9 bases. TRBV5-3 is annotated as an ORF whose role is uncertain. V was clipped by 2 bases and J by 2 bases; unmatched bases: 5. The CDR3 has 15 residues. In nucleotides, the CDR3 is TGTGCCAGAAGCTTACGGACTAGCGTCCCCTACGAGCAGTACTTC. The encoded protein is CARSLRTSVPYEQYF.

To note about this clone: No conserved phenylalanine or tryptophan ends this CDR3, so it is likely a read error. Because the CDR3's place on the DNA is in doubt, the DNA is left out and the CDR3 is given as listed by TCRdb. The rearrangement links TRBV5-6 to TRBJ2-7; the table's D gene call, TRBD1, was not cross checked with the DNA. CDR1 SGHDT and CDR2 YYEEEE come from the germline V gene. Including both end residues, the CDR3 is 12 amino acids long. The CDR3 region is CASSRGQGETRA.

The gene calls are TRBV4-1 and TRBJ1-1; TRBD1 agrees at 7 bases. Germline CDR1 reads MGHRA; CDR2 reads YSYEKL. This CDR3 is built from 15 residues. The V and J ends lost 2 bases and 4 bases, in that order; junction bases with no gene match: 7. The CDR3 reads CASSQPGQNCTEAFF. In nucleotides, the CDR3 is TGCGCCAGCAGCCAACCGGGACAGAATTGCACTGAAGCTTTCTTT.

V and J are TRBV5-4 and TRBJ1-1; no reliable D call. Per the germline V gene, CDR1 is SGHNT and CDR2 is YYREEE (reference sequence). The V gene lost 4 bases and the J gene lost 4 bases, with 11 bases spanning the gap. CDR3 length equals 13 residues. CDR3 loop: CASSSKLGTEAFF. CDR3 DNA sequence: TGTGCCAGCAGCAGCAAACTAGGCACTGAAGCTTTCTTT.

The chain links TRBV4-3 to TRBJ2-1, with 8 bases identical to TRBD1. The germline CDR1 and CDR2 sequences are LGHNA and YSLEER. CDR3 size: 15 residues. Losses at the gene ends were 2 bases for V and 7 bases for J; bases not matched to a gene: 7. The CDR3 spells CASSQRPDRENEQFF. CDR3 coding DNA: TGCGCCAGCAGCCAAAGACCGGACAGGGAGAATGAGCAGTTCTTC.

The rearrangement links TRBV25-1 to TRBJ2-5, with TRBD1 identical over 9 bases. Losses at the gene ends were 7 bases for V and 1 base for J; bases not matched to a gene: 7. The CDR3 sequence is 15 residues long. Germline-derived CDR1 and CDR2 are MGHDK and SYGVNS. CDR3 bases: TGTGCCAGCAATTTGGGGACAGGGCGCCAAGAGACCCAGTACTTC. Amino acid sequence: CASNLGTGRQETQYF. Complete variable domain (other parts from reference TRBV25-1 and TRBJ2-5): EADIYQTPRYLVIGTGKKITLECSQTMGHDKMYWYQQDPGMELHLIHYSYGVNSTEKGDLSSESTVSRIRTEHFPLTLESARPSHTSQYLCASNLGTGRQETQYFGPGTRLLVL.

The CDR3 nucleotides read TGTGCCAGCAGCCCTCCCCAGGGGGCCGCCTACGAGCAGTACTTC. Its translation: CASSPPQGAAYEQYF. The chain links TRBV9 to TRBJ2-7; TRBD1 matches at 8 bases. The CDR3 length is 15 residues. From germline, CDR1 is SGDLS and CDR2 YYNGEE. V lost 4 bases and J lost 2; bases outside the gene matches: 8.

The chain links TRBV6-5 to TRBJ2-3; 10 nucleotides align to TRBD1. The CDR3 sequence is 15 residues long. V was pared by 5 bases and J by 3 bases, with 5 bases of the junction left unmatched. The germline CDR1 and CDR2 sequences are MNHEY and SVGAGI. The CDR3 here is CASSTRQGATDTQYF. DNA of the CDR3: TGTGCCAGCAGTACCCGACAGGGGGCAACAGATACGCAGTATTTT.

J is TRBJ1-1 and V is TRBV5-4; D not resolved. Trimming took 4 bases from V and 7 from J, leaving 14 bases between them. The CDR3 length is 13 residues. Germline CDR1 is SGHNT and CDR2 is YYREEE (reference sequence). The CDR3, as DNA: TGTGCCAGCAGCACTATCGACGGGGATGAAGCTTTCTTT. Its protein is CASSTIDGDEAFF.

This clone has a handful of counts. The chain employs TRBV28 and TRBJ2-7; a possible D gene is TRBD1 (6 bases). Looked up from germline, CDR1 is MDHEN and CDR2 is SYDVKM. Trimming stripped 3 bases from V and 6 bases from J, with 27 bases between. The CDR3 has 18 amino acids. This CDR3 is CASSFVRGINRTGVEQYF. The CDR3 bases are TGTGCCAGCAGTTTTGTCAGGGGCATCAATCGCACCGGGGTCGAGCAGTACTTC. Together with reference TRBV28 and TRBJ2-7, the CDR3 gives the full variable domain: DVKVTQSSRYLVKRTGEKVFLECVQDMDHENMFWYRQDPGLGLRLIYFSYDVKMKEKGDIPEGYSVSREKKERFSLILESASTNQTSMYLCASSFVRGINRTGVEQYFGPGTRLTVT.

The J gene is TRBJ1-1, the V gene TRBV25-1; 9 bases line up with TRBD1. Germline lookup yields CDR1 MGHDK and CDR2 SYGVNS. The CDR3 has 17 residues. Trimming removed 8 bases from V and 2 bases from J; junction bases left unmatched: 15. The CDR3 DNA sequence: TGTGCCAGCCGGTCTCCGGGACAGGGCGCGAATAACACTGAAGCTTTCTTT. This translates into CASRSPGQGANNTEAFF.

The genes are TRBV5-1 and TRBJ2-7, with TRBD1 matching 10 bases. Germline CDR1 and CDR2: SGHRS and YFSETQ. This CDR3 region has 17 residues. J was trimmed by 4 bases and V by 5 bases; bases with no gene match: 15. The CDR3 region has the DNA TGCGCCAGCAGGCCAACACCCGGGACAGGGGATCGGTACGAGCAGTACTTC. Its protein is CASRPTPGTGDRYEQYF.

The chain has TRBV14 and TRBJ2-1, with 7 bases matching TRBD1. CDR1 is SGHDN and CDR2 is FVKESK in the germline V gene. Trimming cost V 3 bases and J 9 bases; bases outside gene matches: 14. The CDR3 consists of 16 residues. The CDR3 DNA sequence: TGTGCCAGCAGCCACCTCCCGGGACAGCGCCCTGGTGAGCAGTTCTTC. Its translation is CASSHLPGQRPGEQFF.

This chain joins TRBV6-1 and TRBJ2-7; 7 bases line up with TRBD1. V gave up 4 bases and J gave up 2 bases; unmatched junction bases: 11. Germline loops: CDR1 MNHNS, CDR2 SASEGT. The CDR3 consists of 16 residues. CDR3 loop: CASSVRGGTEAYEQYF. CDR3 coding DNA: TGTGCCAGCAGTGTGAGGGGTGGGACAGAGGCCTACGAGCAGTACTTC.

The V and J genes are TRBV9 and TRBJ2-7; TRBD1 aligns across 7 bases. The V gene end was trimmed by 4 bases and the J gene end by 3 bases; junction bases not matched to a gene: 4. Looked up from germline, CDR1 is SGDLS and CDR2 is YYNGEE. The CDR3 length is 13 residues. The CDR3 nucleotides are TGTGCCAGCAGCAGGGGGCAAGGCTACGAGCAGTACTTC. It is translated as CASSRGQGYEQYF.

The chain combines TRBV25-1 with TRBJ2-1; D possibly corresponds to TRBD1 (6 bases). Trimming took off 6 bases at V and 9 bases at J, with 15 bases between the two ends. This CDR3 is 13 amino acids long. Germline values: CDR1 MGHDK, CDR2 SYGVNS. In nucleotides, the CDR3 is TGTGCCAGCAGGGAGACAGGTTCTGGTGAGCAGTTCTTC. Protein product: CASRETGSGEQFF.

This chain uses TRBV11-2 with TRBJ1-1, with 10 bases fitting TRBD1. Per germline, CDR1 SGHAT and CDR2 FQNNGV. V shed 5 bases, J shed 0 bases, and the junction held 9 bases outside the gene matches. The CDR3 has 17 amino acids. In DNA, the CDR3 is TGTGCCAGCAGCACAGTCACGGACAGGGGGGTGAACACTGAAGCTTTCTTT. Its translation: CASSTVTDRGVNTEAFF.

V usage is TRBV5-4 and J usage is TRBJ2-7, with D possibly being TRBD1 (6 bases). The V end lost 4 bases, the J end lost 5 bases, and 13 bases lay between the germline ends. The CDR3 extends over 13 amino acids. Germline V gene lookup returns CDR1 SGHNT and CDR2 YYREEE (reference sequence). The CDR3 DNA sequence: TGTGCCAGCAGCCACGGACAGTTCAACGAGCAGTACTTC. Protein product: CASSHGQFNEQYF.

V gene TRBV5-4 combines with J gene TRBJ2-1; 15 positions agree with TRBD2. CDR1 is SGHNT and CDR2 is YYREEE in the germline V gene (reference sequence). The CDR3 has 19 amino acids. With 4 bases clipped from V and 8 bases from J, the junction kept 16 bases outside the gene matches. The CDR3 region is CASSTVPGLAGGPVDEQFF. The CDR3 bases are TGTGCCAGCAGCACCGTCCCGGGACTAGCGGGGGGCCCTGTGGATGAGCAGTTCTTC.

This clone was recorded a few times. This chain uses TRBV4-3 with TRBJ1-1, with TRBD1 as a possible D gene (5 bases). CDR1 and CDR2 (germline): LGHNA, YSLEER. The V end lost 4 bases, the J end lost 3 bases, and 9 bases lay between the germline ends. The CDR3 consists of 13 residues. This CDR3 is CASSPREDTEAFF. The CDR3 region has the DNA TGCGCCAGCAGCCCCAGGGAGGACACTGAAGCTTTCTTT.

This chain joins TRBV28 and TRBJ2-1, with 11 positions matching TRBD2. From germline, CDR1 is MDHEN and CDR2 SYDVKM. This CDR3 region has 16 residues. Losses at the gene ends were 5 bases for V and 5 bases for J; bases not matched to a gene: 8. The CDR3 DNA follows: TGTGCCAGCAGTGGGAACCCGGGACTAGCGGACAATGAGCAGTTCTTC. Protein sequence: CASSGNPGLADNEQFF.

This clone was seen only once. The V and J genes are TRBV18 and TRBJ2-7; TRBD2 matches at 7 bases. The J segment lost 2 bases and the V segment lost 1 base, leaving 8 bases of the junction unmatched. There are 16 residues in the CDR3. In germline, CDR1 is KGHSH, CDR2 LQKENI. The CDR3 DNA reads as TGTGCCAGCTCACCACGGTCGGCGGGAGCCCCCTACGAGCAGTACTTC. Encoded protein: CASSPRSAGAPYEQYF.

The V call is TRBV18, the J call TRBJ1-1; no firm D call. Per germline, CDR1 KGHSH and CDR2 LQKENI. CDR3 length: 14 residues. V dropped 0 bases and J dropped 6 bases, with 11 bases sitting between them. CDR3 nucleotides: TGTGCCAGCTCACCACCAGGGAGGGAGCCTGAAGCTTTCTTT. This encodes CASSPPGREPEAFF.

The V and J genes are TRBV11-2 and TRBJ2-7; weak D call: TRBD2 (6 bases). Germline V gene data show CDR1 as SGHAT and CDR2 as FQNNGV. V was cut by 5 bases and J by 1 base, with 21 bases left in between. This CDR3 contains 17 residues. The CDR3 loop reads CASSEPPTRLVSYEQYF. DNA of the CDR3: TGTGCCAGCAGCGAGCCCCCGACACGACTAGTTTCCTACGAGCAGTACTTC.

This clone was detected only once. The chain recombines TRBV28 with TRBJ1-4, with a possible D match to TRBD1 (5 bases). V was shortened by 2 bases and J by 7 bases, with 14 bases between the two germline ends. Germline values: CDR1 MDHEN, CDR2 SYDVKM. The CDR3 is 15 amino acids. The CDR3 spells CASSLVAGRREKLFF. The CDR3 nucleotides are TGTGCCAGCAGTTTAGTAGCAGGGCGGCGTGAAAAACTGTTTTTT.